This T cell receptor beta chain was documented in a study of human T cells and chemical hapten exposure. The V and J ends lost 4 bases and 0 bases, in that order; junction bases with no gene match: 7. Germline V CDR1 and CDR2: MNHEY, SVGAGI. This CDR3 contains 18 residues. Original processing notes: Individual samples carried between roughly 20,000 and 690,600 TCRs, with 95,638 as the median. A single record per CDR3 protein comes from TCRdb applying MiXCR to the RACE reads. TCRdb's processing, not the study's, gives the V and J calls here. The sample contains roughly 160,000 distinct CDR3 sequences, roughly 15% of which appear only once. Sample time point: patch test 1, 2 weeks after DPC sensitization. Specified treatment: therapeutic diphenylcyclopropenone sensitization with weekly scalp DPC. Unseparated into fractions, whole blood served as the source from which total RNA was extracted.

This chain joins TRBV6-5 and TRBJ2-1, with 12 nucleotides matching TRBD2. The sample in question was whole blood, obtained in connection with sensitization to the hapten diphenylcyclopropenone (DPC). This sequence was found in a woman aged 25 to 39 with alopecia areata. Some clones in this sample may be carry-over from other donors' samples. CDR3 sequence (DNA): TGTGCCAGCAGTTCCTCCGGACTAGCGGGATTCTCCTACAATGAGCAGTTCTTC. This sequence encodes CASSSSGLAGFSYNEQFF.